The 23 T cell receptor beta chains below all came from one sample that was sequenced in a study of blood T cell repertoires in COVID-19. Sequencing was performed with immunoSEQ multiplex PCR; in TCRdb, only in-frame clones are kept and a portion is missing. The repertoire has 220,000 or so clones, nearly 90% of them found once; the top ten carry over 13%. The sequencing sample was made of PBMCs or T cells enriched from blood (not recorded which). The source is a man aged 25-45 years who had been exposed to COVID-19.

This clone was counted once. The chain employs TRBV3-1 (or the pseudogene TRBV3-2) and TRBJ2-1; 12 bases match TRBD2. J gave up 7 bases and V 1 base, and 2 bases lay outside the gene matches. From germline, CDR1 is LGHDT and CDR2 YNNKEL (reference sequence). The CDR3 is 15 amino acids. The CDR3: CASSQVTSGGNEQFF. The CDR3 nucleotides are TGTGCCAGCAGCCAAGTGACTAGCGGGGGAAATGAGCAGTTCTTC.

The genes are TRBV5-6 and TRBJ2-7; weak D call: TRBD2 (5 bases). The germline V gene encodes CDR1 SGHDT and CDR2 YYEEEE. The length of the CDR3 is 16 residues. The V end was cut by 1 base, the J end by 13 bases, with 27 bases between. The chain's CDR3 is CASSLRLLDDGKGYYF. DNA for the CDR3: TGTGCCAGCAGCTTGCGGTTACTTGATGACGGGAAGGGTTATTACTTC.

The gene calls are TRBV7-9 and TRBJ2-3, with D perhaps TRBD1 (6 bases). The length of the CDR3 is 13 residues. Trimming pared 1 base from V and 5 bases from J, leaving 7 bases between. Germline-derived CDR1 and CDR2 are SEHNR and FQNEAQ (reference sequence). CDR3 amino acids: CASSLVGGDTQYF. CDR3 nucleotide sequence: TGTGCCAGCAGCTTAGTAGGGGGAGATACGCAGTATTTT.

The rearrangement uses TRBV6-4 and TRBJ1-2, with TRBD1 as a possible D gene (6 bases). Looked up from germline, CDR1 is MRHNA and CDR2 is SNTAGT. This CDR3 comprises 14 residues. Trimming removed 6 bases from V and 7 bases from J, with 18 bases in between. The CDR3 region is CASRVTGSSFGYTF. CDR3 bases: TGTGCCAGCAGGGTAACAGGGTCAAGTTTTGGCTACACCTTC.

This clone was recorded once. The rearrangement joins TRBV10-3 to TRBJ2-7; weak D call: TRBD1 (5 bases). Trimming stripped 6 bases from V and 2 bases from J, with 11 bases between. Germline assignment: CDR1 ENHRY and CDR2 SYGVKD. The CDR3 is 13 amino acids. This CDR3 reads CAIRPGAPYEQYF. CDR3 DNA: TGTGCCATCAGGCCTGGGGCACCCTACGAGCAGTACTTC.

V gene TRBV19 combines with J gene TRBJ1-5; D ambiguous. Germline CDR1 reads LNHDA; CDR2 reads SQIVND (reference sequence). The V and J ends lost 5 bases and 4 bases respectively, with 9 bases between them. The CDR3 is 13 residues long. The CDR3 DNA reads as TGTGCCAGTAGTGAGGGCCCTAATCAGCCCCAGCATTTT. Translated: CASSEGPNQPQHF.

The chain combines TRBV21-1 with TRBJ2-7; the table gives TRBD1 as D, unverified against the DNA. TRBV21-1 is assigned pseudogene status. This CDR3 has 14 residues. DNA of the CDR3: TGTGCCAGTTTTCCGGGACAGCCGTCCTACGAGCAGTACTTC. This sequence encodes CASFPGQPSYEQYF.

Concerning this clone itself: One junction end does not reproduce the germline sequence, and a read error may be involved. The chain links TRBV6-5 to TRBJ1-5, with TRBD1 matching over 9 bases. CDR3 length: 14 residues. Germline-derived CDR1 and CDR2 are MNHEY and SVGAGI. CDR3 sequence (DNA): TGTGCCAGCAGATCCACAGGGGGCAAGCAGCCCCAGCATTTT. This translates into CASRSTGGKQPQHF.

The CDR3 reads CASSQDFEQPQHF. The CDR3 coding sequence is TGTGCCAGCAGCCAAGATTTTGAGCAGCCCCAGCATTTT. The chain combines TRBV4-2 with TRBJ1-5; D unresolved. V was cut by 0 bases and J by 7 bases, with 7 bases left in between. Germline V gene data show CDR1 as LGHNA and CDR2 as YNFKEQ. The CDR3 totals 13 residues.

The chain is built from TRBV5-1 and TRBJ2-3; possibly TRBD2 for D (6 bases). This CDR3 is built from 13 residues. The V end was cut by 7 bases, the J end by 6 bases, with 15 bases between. Germline V lookup: CDR1 SGHRS, CDR2 YFSETQ. The CDR3 sequence: CASYGDAGDTQYF. The CDR3 DNA is TGCGCCAGCTACGGGGACGCGGGGGATACGCAGTATTTT. Drawing the rest from reference TRBV5-1 and TRBJ2-3, the complete variable domain is KAGVTQTPRYLIKTRGQQVTLSCSPISGHRSVSWYQQTPGQGLQFLFEYFSETQRNKGNFPGRFSGRQFSNSRSEMNVSTLELGDSALYLCASYGDAGDTQYFGPGTRLTVL.

The chain couples TRBV4-1 to TRBJ1-1; D perhaps matches TRBD1 (5 bases). Trimming stripped 5 bases from V and 2 bases from J, with 15 bases between. The CDR3 extends over 15 amino acids. Germline CDR1 and CDR2: MGHRA and YSYEKL. The CDR3 region is CASSLTGGVNTEAFF. CDR3 coding DNA: TGCGCCAGCAGCTTAACGGGGGGGGTTAACACTGAAGCTTTCTTT.

The chain couples TRBV5-1 to TRBJ1-1, with D uncertain. The CDR3 spans 18 residues. Trimming stripped 1 base from V and 3 bases from J, with 22 bases between. Germline V gene sequence: CDR1 SGHRS, CDR2 YFSETQ. The CDR3 nucleotides read TGCGCCAGCAGCTTGTTTTGGTTTCAAGGCGGGTCAGACACTGAAGCTTTCTTT. It encodes CASSLFWFQGGSDTEAFF.

There are a few counts of this clone. This chain connects TRBV5-5 to TRBJ2-7, with a tentative D call TRBD1 (6 bases). CDR1 and CDR2 from the germline V gene are SGHKS and YYEKEE (reference sequence). V was clipped by 3 bases and J by 7 bases, with 8 bases between them. This CDR3 comprises 11 residues. CDR3 in amino acids: CASSSGVEQYF. CDR3 sequence (DNA): TGTGCCAGCAGCTCAGGGGTAGAGCAGTACTTC.

The V gene is TRBV12-5, the J gene TRBJ1-6; TRBD1 matches at 9 bases. Unmatched junction bases numbered 8, after V lost 1 base and J lost 19 bases. The CDR3 totals 13 residues. CDR1 is LGHNT, CDR2 FRNRAP, per germline. The CDR3 region is CASGLGTQGAPHF. The CDR3 region has the DNA TGTGCTAGTGGTTTGGGGACACAGGGGGCGCCTCACTTT.

The chain links TRBV6-5 to TRBJ1-2; tentative D call: TRBD1 (6 bases). The V end lost 7 bases, the J end lost 1 base, and 13 bases lay between the germline ends. The germline V gene has CDR1 MNHEY and CDR2 SVGAGI. The CDR3 sequence is 14 residues long. CDR3 coding DNA: TGTGCCAGCAAGTTAGGGGGAAGTAACTATGGCTACACCTTC. It codes for CASKLGGSNYGYTF.

The chain recombines TRBV2 with TRBJ2-3; TRBD1 matches at 9 bases. The CDR3 length is 16 residues. CDR1 SNHLY and CDR2 FYNNEI come from the germline V gene. Losses at the gene ends were 5 bases for V and 2 bases for J; bases not matched to a gene: 8. The CDR3 spells CASSLRTGVPTDTQYF. In nucleotides, the CDR3 is TGTGCCAGCAGTCTCAGGACAGGGGTCCCCACAGATACGCAGTATTTT.

This sequence joins TRBV7-9 and TRBJ1-1; D not certain. Looked up from germline, CDR1 is SEHNR and CDR2 is FQNEAQ (reference sequence). This CDR3 has 14 amino acids. Trimming left V 8 bases short and J 4 bases short, with 17 bases between. This CDR3 reads CASRSSSVSTEAFF. The CDR3 DNA reads as TGTGCCAGCCGCTCGTCGTCTGTGAGCACTGAAGCTTTCTTT.

The chain is built from TRBV5-6 and TRBJ2-2; a possible D gene is TRBD2 (6 bases). V lost 3 bases and J lost 9, with 12 bases in between. Germline CDR1 SGHDT, CDR2 YYEEEE. This CDR3 contains 13 residues. CDR3 protein: CASSSGGSRELFF. The CDR3 DNA is TGTGCCAGCAGCTCCGGAGGGTCCCGGGAGCTGTTTTTT.

V usage is TRBV5-4 and J usage is TRBJ1-2; D is unclear. The CDR3 loop spans 14 amino acids. Looked up from germline, CDR1 is SGHNT and CDR2 is YYREEE (reference sequence). The V end was cut by 6 bases, the J end by 0 bases, with 12 bases between. CDR3 loop: CASTNGLANYGYTF. The CDR3 nucleotides read TGTGCCAGCACCAACGGACTCGCTAACTATGGCTACACCTTC.

The chain couples TRBV5-8 to TRBJ2-5; TRBD2 might be the D (6 bases). The germline V gene encodes CDR1 SGHTS and CDR2 YDEGEE. The germline V and J ends were trimmed by 0 bases and 4 bases, with 16 bases remaining between them. The CDR3 totals 16 residues. The CDR3 sequence is CASSLARLRGGETQYF. The CDR3 DNA follows: TGTGCCAGCAGCTTGGCGCGTTTGAGGGGAGGAGAGACCCAGTACTTC.

The chain combines TRBV15 with TRBJ1-3, with no clear D. The ends were cut back, 4 bases at V and 4 bases at J, with 14 bases in the middle. The length of the CDR3 is 15 residues. Germline lookup yields CDR1 LNHNV and CDR2 YYDKDF (reference sequence). DNA of the CDR3: TGTGCCACCAGCATGAATACGGGTGTCGGAAACACCATATATTTT. Amino acids: CATSMNTGVGNTIYF.

The V call is TRBV28, the J call TRBJ2-5, with 7 positions matching TRBD1. The CDR3 has 13 amino acids. Germline V lookup: CDR1 MDHEN, CDR2 SYDVKM. The ends lost 6 bases at V and 3 bases at J; junction bases unmatched: 4. DNA of the CDR3: TGTGCCAGCAGACCTACAGGGGAAGAGACCCAGTACTTC. Residues: CASRPTGEETQYF.

The chain uses TRBV6-5 and TRBJ1-1; 7 nucleotides align to TRBD1. Germline V gene sequence: CDR1 MNHEY, CDR2 SVGAGI. The V gene end was trimmed by 6 bases and the J gene end by 0 bases; junction bases not matched to a gene: 7. The CDR3 consists of 15 residues. CDR3: CASSQTGPMNTEAFF. In DNA form, the CDR3 reads TGTGCCAGCAGCCAGACAGGGCCTATGAACACTGAAGCTTTCTTT.